Below are 5 T cell receptor beta chains sequenced from a single sample in a study of CD8 T cells in Susac syndrome. RNA, at about 0.45 to 1 ug, was reverse transcribed with random hexamers. TCRdb recomputed calls from the immunoSEQ multiplex PCR reads with MiXCR, one row per CDR3 protein. Of about 120,000 distinct CDR3 sequences in the sample, roughly 92% are singletons; the top ten hold around 0.12%. Specimen: CD8+ T cells from PBMCs. The source of these receptors is a human donor in good health.

The chain joins TRBV2 to TRBJ1-4, with no clear D. The CDR3 covers 10 residues. With 10 bases removed from V and 14 bases from J, the gap between germline ends came to 14 bases. Germline V gives CDR1 SNHLY, CDR2 FYNNEI. CDR3 nucleotides: TGTGCCACCAGAGACGATCGCCTGTTTTTT. Translated: CATRDDRLFF. The whole variable domain, remainder taken from reference TRBV2 and TRBJ1-4, is EPEVTQTPSHQVTQMGQEVILRCVPISNHLYFYWYRQILGQKVEFLVSFYNNEISEKSEIFDDQFSVERPDGSNFTLKIRSTKLEDSAMYFCATRDDRLFFGSGTQLSVL.

The chain links TRBV6-2 or TRBV6-3 to TRBJ2-5, with a possible D match to TRBD1 (6 bases). Deletions cut 6 bases from V and 5 bases from J, with 13 bases between. Germline V CDR1 and CDR2: MNHEY, SVGEGT. CDR3 size: 13 residues. The CDR3 nucleotides are TGTGCCAGCAGCTCAGGGGTTACCGAGACCCAGTACTTC. Its translation: CASSSGVTETQYF.

This sequence joins TRBV20-1 and TRBJ1-1; the D gene is possibly TRBD1 (6 bases). V lost 3 bases and J 1 base, leaving 12 bases between the germline ends. The CDR3 has 14 amino acids. Germline-derived CDR1 and CDR2 are DFQATT and SNEGSKA (reference sequence). Here the CDR3 DNA reads TGCAGTGCTAGTTCAGGGGCGCAGAACACTGAAGCTTTCTTT. Translation gives CSASSGAQNTEAFF.

This clonotype is a singleton in its sample. The chain carries TRBV14 and TRBJ2-7; D possibly corresponds to TRBD2 (5 bases). This CDR3 region has 16 residues. Trimming stripped 0 bases from V and 2 bases from J, with 14 bases between. Germline CDR1 SGHDN, CDR2 FVKESK. The CDR3 is CASSQDFGVPPYEQYF. The CDR3 nucleotides read TGTGCCAGCAGCCAAGATTTCGGGGTACCCCCCTACGAGCAGTACTTC.

The chain recombines TRBV14 with TRBJ2-7, with D possibly being TRBD1 or TRBD2 (5 bases each). This CDR3 spans 12 amino acids. Trimming took off 1 base at V and 9 bases at J, with 10 bases between the two ends. Germline loops: CDR1 SGHDN, CDR2 FVKESK. The CDR3 loop is CASSQAGTMQYF. The CDR3 bases are TGTGCCAGCAGCCAAGCCGGGACGATGCAGTACTTC.